What follows describes a single T cell receptor beta chain. Assay used: immunoSEQ multiplex PCR; TCRdb lists only in-frame clones, some missing. The data show tens of thousands of clones, with approximately 91% seen just once and about 3.8% held by the top ten. The data stem from a study of OX40 agonist ivuxolimab in advanced cancers. V lost 7 bases to trimming and J lost 4 bases; unmatched junction nucleotides: 2. Germline CDR1 and CDR2: MDHEN and SYDVKM. The CDR3 contains 12 residues. The sequencing here drew on CD4+ or CD8+ T cells sorted from blood, taken in a trial of the OX40 agonist ivuxolimab. The sequence came from an adult with an advanced solid tumor such as melanoma, head and neck, liver or kidney cancer. The chain carries TRBV28 and TRBJ2-5; 8 nucleotides line up with TRBD2. Here the CDR3 reads CASTAGGETQYF. The CDR3 DNA is TGTGCCAGCACCGCGGGAGGAGAGACCCAGTACTTC.